The rows below give T cell receptor beta chains drawn from one sample of a study of T cell repertoires in cytomegalovirus infection. TCRdb passed the reads through MiXCR, listing each CDR3 protein once. The data contain some 160,000 distinct CDR3 sequences, more than 15% of them singletons. Sequences were obtained from CD8+ T cells from PBMCs. These receptors were taken from a human donor in good health (CMV status not recorded). Some clones in this sample may be carry-over from other donors' samples. Both conserved end residues are part of each CDR3. A D gene is named only where the DNA matches it firmly. Clone sizes are given selectively: once, few, many, or a class where the clone is expanded.

TRBJ1-5 | - | TRBV12-3/TRBV12-4 | few | TGTGCCAGCAGTTTAGCGTCCCTAGGGAGCAATCAGCCCCAGCATTTT | CASSLASLGSNQPQHF
TRBJ2-7 | - | TRBV10-3 | - | TGTGCCGCGGGCGATTACGAGCAGTACTTC | CAAGDYEQYF
TRBJ2-2 | - | TRBV6-2/TRBV6-3 | few | TGTGCCAGCAGTTGGGATTCAGGGGACACCGGGGAGCTGTTTTTT | CASSWDSGDTGELFF
TRBJ2-5 | TRBD1 | TRBV7-8 | few | TGTGCCAGCAGCTTCGACAGGGCTCCCGAGACCCAGTACTTC | CASSFDRAPETQYF
TRBJ1-2 | - | TRBV7-2 | - | TGTGCCAGCAGCTCCCCCCCGGTGTCTAACTATGGCTACACCTTC | CASSSPPVSNYGYTF
TRBJ1-4 | TRBD1 | TRBV7-6 | few | TGTGCCAGCAGCTTAAGGGGGTCGGACAGGGGTGACGAAAAACTGTTTTTT | CASSLRGSDRGDEKLFF
TRBJ2-1 | - | TRBV20-1 | few | TGCAGTGCTAGGTGGCGGGGCTCTATATCCTACAATGAGCAGTTCTTC | CSARWRGSISYNEQFF
TRBJ1-1 | - | TRBV7-8 | few | TGTGCCAGCAGCTTTCGGGCCGCCCGAGCGGACACTGAAGCTTTCTTT | CASSFRAARADTEAFF
TRBJ2-1 | TRBD1 | TRBV7-8 | - | TGTGCCAGCAGCCCCACCGGGACAGGGGATCTTGAGCAGTTCTTC | CASSPTGTGDLEQFF
TRBJ2-7 | TRBD2 | TRBV6-5 | - | TGTGCCAGCAGTCTGTCCCCTAGCGGGAAACACGAGCAGTACTTC | CASSLSPSGKHEQYF
TRBJ2-5 | TRBD2 | TRBV6-2/TRBV6-3 | - | TGTGCCAGCAGTTACACTGATCGGCTAGCGGGGGACGAACAAGAGACCCAGTACTTC | CASSYTDRLAGDEQETQYF
TRBJ1-1 | - | TRBV28 | few | TGTGCCACCCGGTCAGGGATGAACACTGAAGCTTTCTTT | CATRSGMNTEAFF
TRBJ1-5 | TRBD1 | TRBV7-3 | many | TGTGCCAGCACCATACGGACGCGGGACAGCGCTAACAATCAGCCCCAGCATTTT | CASTIRTRDSANNQPQHF
TRBJ2-1 | TRBD2 | TRBV11-1 | few | TGTGCCAGCAGCTTAGGGGGTAGGGCGGGGGTCTACAATGAGCAGTTCTTC | CASSLGGRAGVYNEQFF
TRBJ2-7 | - | TRBV28 | few | TGTGCCAGCAGTTCGGGACGGAACTACGAGCAGTACTTC | CASSSGRNYEQYF
TRBJ2-5 | TRBD2 | TRBV10-3 | - | TGTGCCACTAGCGGGGGGGCACAGGAGACCCAGTACTTC | CATSGGAQETQYF
TRBJ1-2 | TRBD1 | TRBV11-2 | - | TGTGCCAGCAGCTTAAAAGACAGGGCCCGGTATGGCTACACCTTC | CASSLKDRARYGYTF
TRBJ2-7 | - | TRBV7-2 | - | TGTGCCAGCAGCTTTAGCGATTTCTACGAGCAGTACTTC | CASSFSDFYEQYF
TRBJ2-2 | - | TRBV12-3/TRBV12-4 | medium-sized | TGTGCCAGCAGTTTAATAATGGGGGAGCTGTTTTTT | CASSLIMGELFF
TRBJ2-7 | TRBD1 | TRBV7-9 | few | TGTGCCAGCAGCTTATCTGGGACAGGGATATACGAGCAGTACTTC | CASSLSGTGIYEQYF